This T cell receptor (beta chain) was sequenced for a study of blood T cell repertoires in COVID-19. Study-level information: Samples of COVID-19 (acute and convalescent) were obtained from the United States, Italy and Spain. From T cells, B-cell-depleted T cells, or PBMCs came the material, which was cDNA or gDNA.

Source study methods: Cell counts per sample came from amplifying reference gene primers. Sequencing used immunoSEQ multiplex PCR; TCRdb keeps in-frame clones, though not all of them. The V and J calls and clone size are taken from that table; D and trimming were inferred from the DNA. The sample comprises 200,000 or so clones, approximately 86% of which are singletons, and over 2.5% rests with the top ten. Germline lookup yields CDR1 MNHEY and CDR2 SMNVEV (reference sequence). The CDR3 runs to 16 residues. The V and J ends lost 1 base and 1 base, in that order; junction bases with no gene match: 1. The TCR sequence derives from a man aged 60-69 years with acute or convalescent COVID-19. The sequenced sample was peripheral blood. The chain recombines TRBV27 with TRBJ2-6, with 7 bases matching TRBD2. The CDR3 DNA reads as TGTGCCAGCAGTTTATGGGGAGGGTCTGGGGCCAACGTCCTGACTTTC. Protein sequence: CASSLWGGSGANVLTF.